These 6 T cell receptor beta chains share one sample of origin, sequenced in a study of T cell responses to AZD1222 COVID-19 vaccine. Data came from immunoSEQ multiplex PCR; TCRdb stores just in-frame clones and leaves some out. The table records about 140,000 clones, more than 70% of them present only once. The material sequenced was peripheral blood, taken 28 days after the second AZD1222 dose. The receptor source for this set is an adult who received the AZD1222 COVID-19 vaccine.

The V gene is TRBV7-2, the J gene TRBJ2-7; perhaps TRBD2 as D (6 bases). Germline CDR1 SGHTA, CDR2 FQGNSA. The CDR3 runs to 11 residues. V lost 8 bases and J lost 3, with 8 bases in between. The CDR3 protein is CASSGVYEQYF. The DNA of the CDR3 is TGTGCCAGCTCGGGGGTCTACGAGCAGTACTTC.

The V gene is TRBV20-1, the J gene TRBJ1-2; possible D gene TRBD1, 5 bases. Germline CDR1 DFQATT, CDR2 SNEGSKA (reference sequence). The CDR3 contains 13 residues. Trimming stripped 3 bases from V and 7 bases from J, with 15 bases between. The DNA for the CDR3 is TGCAGTGCTAGTTATTCAGGGAGTTCTGGCTACACCTTC. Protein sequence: CSASYSGSSGYTF.

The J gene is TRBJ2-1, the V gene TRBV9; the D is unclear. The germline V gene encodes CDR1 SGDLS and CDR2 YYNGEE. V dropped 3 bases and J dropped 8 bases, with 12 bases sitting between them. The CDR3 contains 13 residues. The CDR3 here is CASSAALLDEQFF. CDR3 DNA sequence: TGTGCCAGCAGCGCCGCCTTGTTGGATGAGCAGTTCTTC.

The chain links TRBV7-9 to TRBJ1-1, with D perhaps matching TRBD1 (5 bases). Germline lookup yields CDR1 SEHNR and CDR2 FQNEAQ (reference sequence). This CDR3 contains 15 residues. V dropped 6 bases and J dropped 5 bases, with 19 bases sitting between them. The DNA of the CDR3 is TGTGCCAGCAGTCCCGGACATGGGGTTATTACTGAAGCTTTCTTT. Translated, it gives CASSPGHGVITEAFF.

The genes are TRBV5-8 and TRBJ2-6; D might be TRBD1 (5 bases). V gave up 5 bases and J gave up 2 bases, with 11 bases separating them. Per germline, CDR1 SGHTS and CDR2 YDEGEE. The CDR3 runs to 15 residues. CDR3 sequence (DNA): TGTGCCAGCAGATTGACAGCCGCTGGGGCCAACGTCCTGACTTTC. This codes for CASRLTAAGANVLTF.

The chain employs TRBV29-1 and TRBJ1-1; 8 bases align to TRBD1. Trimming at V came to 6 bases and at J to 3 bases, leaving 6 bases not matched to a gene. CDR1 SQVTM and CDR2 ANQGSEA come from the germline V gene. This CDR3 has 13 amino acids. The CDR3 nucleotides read TGCAGCGTCCGGGTGACAGGGGACACTGAAGCTTTCTTT. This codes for CSVRVTGDTEAFF.